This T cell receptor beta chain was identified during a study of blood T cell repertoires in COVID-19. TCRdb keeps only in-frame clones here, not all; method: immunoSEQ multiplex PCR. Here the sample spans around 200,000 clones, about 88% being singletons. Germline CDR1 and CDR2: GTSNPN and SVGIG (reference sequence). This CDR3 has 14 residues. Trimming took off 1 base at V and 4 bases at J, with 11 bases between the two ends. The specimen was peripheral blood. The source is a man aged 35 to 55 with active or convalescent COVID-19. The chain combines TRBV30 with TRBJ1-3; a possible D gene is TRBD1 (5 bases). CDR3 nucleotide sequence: TGTGCCTGGAGTGGCGCAGGGCCGGGAAACACCATATATTTT. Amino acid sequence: CAWSGAGPGNTIYF. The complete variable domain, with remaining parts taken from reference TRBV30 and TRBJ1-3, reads SQTIHQWPATLVQPVGSPLSLECTVEGTSNPNLYWYRQAAGRGLQLLFYSVGIGQISSEVPQNLSASRPQDRQFILSSKKLLLSDSGFYLCAWSGAGPGNTIYFGEGSWLTVV.